The 10 T cell receptor beta chains below come from one sample, sequenced in a study of cytomegalovirus exposure and HLA in healthy donors. The PCR employed 60 Vbeta primers together with 13 Jbeta primers. Clones were sequenced by immunoSEQ multiplex PCR, and TCRdb holds only the in-frame ones, with some missing. The repertoire consists of around 150,000 clones, with approximately 80% occurring once and the leading ten covering roughly 2.3%. The sequenced material came from PBMCs. The origin of the receptors is a man aged 25 to 40 in good health and CMV-seronegative.

The chain employs TRBV7-2 and TRBJ2-5, with 14 bases fitting TRBD2. The CDR3 consists of 15 residues. With 5 bases clipped from V and 5 bases from J, the junction kept 4 bases outside the gene matches. Germline CDR1 and CDR2: SGHTA and FQGNSA. CDR3 residues: CASSRLAGGGETQYF. For the CDR3, the DNA is TGTGCCAGCAGCCGACTAGCGGGAGGGGGGGAGACCCAGTACTTC.

Worth noting for this clone: This CDR3 is also generated by other DNA sequences in the sample. V usage is TRBV6-5 and J usage is TRBJ2-7, with unresolved D. Germline loops: CDR1 MNHEY, CDR2 SVGAGI. Between the trimmed V and J ends, which lost 6 bases and 2 bases, there was a span of 14 bases. The CDR3 spans 14 residues. The CDR3 is CASRGETPAYEQYF. The CDR3, as DNA: TGTGCCAGCAGGGGCGAGACCCCCGCCTACGAGCAGTACTTC.

This chain joins TRBV7-2 and TRBJ1-1; no definite D call. This CDR3 is built from 11 residues. The germline CDR1 and CDR2 sequences are SGHTA and FQGNSA. V gave up 5 bases and J gave up 10 bases, with 11 bases separating them. CDR3 loop: CASSPVPGAFF. The CDR3, as DNA: TGTGCCAGCAGCCCGGTTCCGGGAGCTTTCTTT. The complete variable domain, with remaining parts taken from reference TRBV7-2 and TRBJ1-1, reads GAGVSQSPSNKVTEKGKDVELRCDPISGHTALYWYRQSLGQGLEFLIYFQGNSAPDKSGLPSDRFSAERTGGSVSTLTIQRTQQEDSAVYLCASSPVPGAFFGQGTRLTVV.

This clone was detected only a few times. The chain has TRBV2 and TRBJ2-1; no clear D. Germline assignment: CDR1 SNHLY and CDR2 FYNNEI. This CDR3 comprises 14 residues. Trimming removed 1 base from V and 8 bases from J, with 12 bases in between. CDR3 residues: CASSEGSPADEQFF. CDR3 coding DNA: TGTGCCAGCAGTGAAGGGTCCCCGGCGGATGAGCAGTTCTTC.

The chain uses TRBV19 and TRBJ2-7; 9 bases are a match to TRBD2. V lost 5 bases and J lost 0; bases outside the gene matches: 5. CDR1 LNHDA and CDR2 SQIVND come from the germline V gene (reference sequence). The CDR3 runs to 15 residues. The CDR3 coding sequence is TGTGCCAGTAGTGAGACTAGCGGAGACTCCTACGAGCAGTACTTC. Translated: CASSETSGDSYEQYF.

This sequence joins TRBV10-2 and TRBJ2-1; 15 bases match TRBD2. V was pared by 6 bases and J by 11 bases, with 5 bases of the junction left unmatched. The germline V gene encodes CDR1 WSHSY and CDR2 SAAADI. The CDR3 consists of 14 residues. CDR3 amino acids: CASREGLAGGQQFF. As DNA, the CDR3 is TGCGCCAGCAGAGAGGGACTAGCGGGAGGACAGCAGTTCTTC.

This clone was seen a single time. The chain recombines TRBV29-1 with TRBJ1-2, with 7 nucleotides matching TRBD1. The junction had 6 bases not matched to a gene; V was cut back by 0 bases and J by 11 bases. The CDR3 is 12 residues long. CDR1 and CDR2 from the germline V gene are SQVTM and ANQGSEA. In DNA, the CDR3 is TGCAGCGTTGAAGATCAAGGGGGCGGTTACACCTTC. It translates to CSVEDQGGGYTF.

The chain uses TRBV18 and TRBJ2-5; TRBD1 is a possible D gene (6 bases). V gave up 0 bases and J gave up 5 bases, with 10 bases separating them. Germline lookup yields CDR1 KGHSH and CDR2 LQKENI. The CDR3 sequence is 14 residues long. The CDR3 DNA reads TGTGCCAGCTCACCACCGGACAGTGGGGAGACCCAGTACTTC. Translating it yields CASSPPDSGETQYF.

The chain has TRBV25-1 and TRBJ2-5, with D perhaps TRBD2 (6 bases). Germline CDR1 reads MGHDK; CDR2 reads SYGVNS. Deletions cut 4 bases from V and 4 bases from J, with 16 bases between. CDR3 length: 15 residues. The CDR3 is CASSGGERRAETQYF. The CDR3 bases are TGTGCCAGCAGTGGAGGAGAGCGGAGGGCAGAGACCCAGTACTTC.

This clone was picked up a small number of times. The rearrangement uses TRBV19 and TRBJ2-7; 9 nucleotides match TRBD1. Germline V gives CDR1 LNHDA, CDR2 SQIVND (reference sequence). CDR3 length equals 14 residues. The V and J ends lost 6 bases and 3 bases, in that order; junction bases with no gene match: 6. The CDR3 region is CASSFGQGNYEQYF. The DNA for the CDR3 is TGTGCCAGTAGCTTCGGACAGGGGAACTACGAGCAGTACTTC. The variable domain in full, with the rest retrieved from reference TRBV19 and TRBJ2-7, is DGGITQSPKYLFRKEGQNVTLSCEQNLNHDAMYWYRQDPGQGLRLIYYSQIVNDFQKGDIAEGYSVSREKKESFPLTVTSAQKNPTAFYLCASSFGQGNYEQYFGPGTRLTVT.